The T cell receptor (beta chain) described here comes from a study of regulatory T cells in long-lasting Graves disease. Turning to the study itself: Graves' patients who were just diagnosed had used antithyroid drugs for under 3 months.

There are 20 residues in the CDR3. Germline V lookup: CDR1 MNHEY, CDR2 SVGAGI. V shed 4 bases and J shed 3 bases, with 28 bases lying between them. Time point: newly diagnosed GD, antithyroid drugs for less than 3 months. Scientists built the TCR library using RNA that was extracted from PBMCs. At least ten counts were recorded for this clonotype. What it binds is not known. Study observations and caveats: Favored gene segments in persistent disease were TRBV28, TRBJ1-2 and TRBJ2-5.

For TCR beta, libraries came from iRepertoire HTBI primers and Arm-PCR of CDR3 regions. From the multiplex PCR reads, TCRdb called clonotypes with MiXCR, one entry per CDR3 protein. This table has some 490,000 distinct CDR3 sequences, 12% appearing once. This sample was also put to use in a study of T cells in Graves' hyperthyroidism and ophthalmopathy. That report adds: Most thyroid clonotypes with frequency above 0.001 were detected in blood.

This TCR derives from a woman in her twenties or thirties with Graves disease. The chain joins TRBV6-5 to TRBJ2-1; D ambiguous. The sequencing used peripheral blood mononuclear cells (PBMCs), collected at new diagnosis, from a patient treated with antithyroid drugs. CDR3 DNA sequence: TGTGCCAGCAGTTCCATCCATACCGAGTTGATCCAACAGTTCTACAATGAGCAGTTCTTC. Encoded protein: CASSSIHTELIQQFYNEQFF.